This TCR beta chain was retrieved from a study of blood T cell repertoires in COVID-19. CDR1 SGHRS and CDR2 YFSETQ come from the germline V gene. The J segment lost 0 bases and the V segment lost 1 base, leaving 6 bases of the junction unmatched. This CDR3 is 16 amino acids long. Libraries were prepared by immunoSEQ multiplex PCR; TCRdb keeps only in-frame clonotypes and omits some of them. The sample contains around 150,000 clones, around 90% of which appear only once. The chain joins TRBV5-1 to TRBJ1-1, with 7 bases identical to TRBD1. This receptor was obtained from a human donor with COVID-19, enrolled during active disease. The donor label of this sample is uncertain. The sequencing sample was made of peripheral blood. The CDR3 loop is CASSLFDREVNTEAFF. The CDR3 DNA reads as TGCGCCAGCAGCTTGTTCGACAGGGAGGTGAACACTGAAGCTTTCTTT. Filled out from reference TRBV5-1 and TRBJ1-1, the complete variable domain reads KAGVTQTPRYLIKTRGQQVTLSCSPISGHRSVSWYQQTPGQGLQFLFEYFSETQRNKGNFPGRFSGRQFSNSRSEMNVSTLELGDSALYLCASSLFDREVNTEAFFGQGTRLTVV.